This note documents a single TCR beta chain sequence. The antigen is unknown. The data belong to a study of shared clonotypes between healthy human individuals. General study findings and limits: Clonotype sharing across donors was expected to vary with sequencing depth.

Germline-derived CDR1 and CDR2 are MNHNS and SASEGT. This CDR3 is 13 amino acids long. The V end was cut by 5 bases, the J end by 0 bases, with 8 bases between. Naivety among CD8 cells was defined by CD45RO negativity and positive CCR7 selection, thereby excluding terminally differentiated effector memory CD45RA+ cells. All participating donors were Caucasian adults from Nashville, Tennessee. Produced via immunoSEQ multiplex PCR; TCRdb's table is partial and in-frame only. The sample includes under 700,000 clones, about 95% seen only once; the top ten take over 0.1%. The chain couples TRBV6-1 to TRBJ2-7, with D uncertain. This sequence was found in a woman aged 30 to 39 in good health. The specimen sequenced was naive CD8+ T cells sorted from blood. CDR3 DNA: TGTGCCAGCAGTTCGGCTATCTCCTACGAGCAGTACTTC. Its translation: CASSSAISYEQYF.